Following are 18 T cell receptor beta chains from one sample sequenced in a study of shared clonotypes between healthy human individuals. Data came from immunoSEQ multiplex PCR; TCRdb stores just in-frame clones and leaves some out. The sample includes roughly 2,500,000 clones, roughly 93% of them seen just once. The sequenced sample consisted of naive CD4+ T cells from PBMCs. Described subset: CD45RA+ positively selected. The receptors were gathered from a man between 18 and 35 years old in good health. Some clones in this sample may be carry-over from other donors' samples.

Note on this clone: Additional DNA sequences in this sample encode the identical CDR3. This sequence joins TRBV5-1 and TRBJ2-3; D gene unclear. V was trimmed by 4 bases and J by 3 bases, leaving 9 bases between them. CDR3 size: 13 residues. The germline gives CDR1 SGHRS, CDR2 YFSETQ. For the CDR3, the DNA is TGCGCCAGCAGCCTACTCCCGACAGATACGCAGTATTTT. This codes for CASSLLPTDTQYF.

This clone was picked up one time. CDR3 region: CASSQGWGWNTEAFF. The CDR3 bases are TGTGCCAGCAGCCAAGGCTGGGGATGGAACACTGAAGCTTTCTTT. J is TRBJ1-1 and V is TRBV14, with D unclear. This CDR3 spans 15 amino acids. CDR1 and CDR2 from the germline V gene are SGHDN and FVKESK. Trimming pared 1 base from V and 1 base from J, leaving 10 bases between. Using reference TRBV14 and TRBJ1-1 for the parts outside the CDR3, the full variable domain is EAGVTQFPSHSVIEKGQTVTLRCDPISGHDNLYWYRRVMGKEIKFLLHFVKESKQDESGMPNNRFLAERTGGTYSTLKVQPAELEDSGVYFCASSQGWGWNTEAFFGQGTRLTVV.

J is TRBJ2-7 and V is TRBV7-2; unclear D gene. Germline V gene sequence: CDR1 SGHTA, CDR2 FQGNSA. The CDR3 is 13 residues long. Trimming stripped 1 base from V and 3 bases from J, with 7 bases between. The CDR3 DNA sequence: TGTGCCAGCAGCTTAGGCAGAAACTACGAGCAGTACTTC. This translates into CASSLGRNYEQYF.

This chain uses TRBV5-1 with TRBJ2-7; TRBD1 agrees at 9 bases. The V gene end was trimmed by 5 bases and the J gene end by 4 bases; junction bases not matched to a gene: 10. This CDR3 contains 15 residues. From germline, CDR1 is SGHRS and CDR2 YFSETQ. The CDR3 sequence: CASRGDRDPSYEQYF. CDR3 coding DNA: TGCGCCAGCAGGGGGGACAGGGACCCTTCTTACGAGCAGTACTTC.

The chain uses TRBV5-1 and TRBJ2-7; D may be TRBD1 (6 bases). Germline V gene sequence: CDR1 SGHRS, CDR2 YFSETQ. The CDR3 sequence is 14 residues long. Trimming took 4 bases from V and 7 from J, leaving 18 bases between them. In DNA, the CDR3 is TGCGCCAGCAGCAACGTAGGGGGTCCGGGGGAGCAGTACTTC. Amino acids: CASSNVGGPGEQYF.

This clone was recorded once. J is TRBJ1-1 and V is TRBV10-3; D might be TRBD1 (6 bases). Germline V gene sequence: CDR1 ENHRY, CDR2 SYGVKD. This CDR3 has 14 residues. V shed 2 bases and J shed 5 bases, with 12 bases lying between them. CDR3 loop: CAISETGRITEAFF. The DNA of the CDR3 is TGTGCCATCAGTGAGACAGGGAGGATTACTGAAGCTTTCTTT.

This sequence joins TRBV7-9 and TRBJ2-7; 14 bases are shared with TRBD2. The CDR3 is made up of 18 amino acids. J was trimmed by 6 bases and V by 5 bases; bases with no gene match: 15. Per germline, CDR1 SEHNR and CDR2 FQNEAQ (reference sequence). CDR3 sequence reads: CASSPIPGLAGATGEQYF. CDR3 sequence (DNA): TGTGCCAGCAGCCCTATACCGGGACTAGCGGGAGCTACAGGCGAGCAGTACTTC.

Note on this clone: This sample includes further DNA sequences coding for the same CDR3. V and J are TRBV7-9 and TRBJ2-1; unclear D gene. The V end was cut by 3 bases, the J end by 0 bases, with 0 bases between. This CDR3 spans 12 amino acids. CDR1 is SEHNR, CDR2 FQNEAQ, per germline (reference sequence). The CDR3 spells CASSFSYNEQFF. The CDR3 DNA sequence: TGTGCCAGCAGCTTCTCCTACAATGAGCAGTTCTTC.

The chain is built from TRBV28 and TRBJ1-2, with no clear D. V gave up 5 bases and J gave up 2 bases, with 12 bases separating them. CDR3 length: 14 amino acids. In germline, CDR1 is MDHEN, CDR2 SYDVKM. The CDR3 DNA reads as TGTGCCAGCAGTCCGAGCGGGGTGAACTATGGCTACACCTTC. Its translation: CASSPSGVNYGYTF.

This clone has only one observation. CDR3 sequence: CASSQVGSGPWGYTF. The CDR3, as DNA: TGTGCCAGCAGCCAAGTCGGTTCAGGGCCTTGGGGCTACACCTTC. The chain carries TRBV5-4 and TRBJ1-2; weak D call: TRBD1 (5 bases). CDR1 is SGHNT, CDR2 YYREEE, per germline (reference sequence). V was pared by 4 bases and J by 8 bases, with 21 bases between. This CDR3 region has 15 residues.

The sample holds one count of this clone. The chain has TRBV21-1 and TRBJ2-7. TRBV21-1 is a known pseudogene. This CDR3 has 16 residues. The CDR3 sequence is CASSKALQLYSYEQYF. For the CDR3, the DNA is TGTGCCAGCAGCAAAGCGCTCCAGCTTTACTCCTACGAGCAGTACTTC.

A note on this clone: The same CDR3 is also encoded by other DNA sequences in this sample. The chain is built from TRBV7-3 and TRBJ1-2, with 11 bases matching TRBD1. Germline V gene sequence: CDR1 SGHTA, CDR2 FQGTGA. This CDR3 comprises 13 residues. J gave up 5 bases and V 6 bases, and 2 bases lay outside the gene matches. This CDR3 is CASSRDRGYGYTF. CDR3 nucleotides: TGTGCCAGCAGTCGGGACAGGGGGTATGGCTACACCTTC.

Notes on this clone: This sample also contains other DNA sequences that code for the same CDR3. This rearrangement joins TRBV18 to TRBJ1-5, with D uncertain. This CDR3 is built from 15 residues. Germline V gene sequence: CDR1 KGHSH, CDR2 LQKENI. V gave up 0 bases and J gave up 0 bases, with 6 bases separating them. The CDR3 loop reads CASSPPGGSNQPQHF. The CDR3 region has the DNA TGTGCCAGCTCACCACCGGGCGGTAGCAATCAGCCCCAGCATTTT.

This chain joins TRBV19 and TRBJ1-5; perhaps TRBD1 as D (6 bases). V dropped 7 bases and J dropped 1 base, with 17 bases sitting between them. Germline CDR1 is LNHDA and CDR2 is SQIVND (reference sequence). The CDR3 spans 16 residues. The CDR3 here is CASNYRGARSNQPQHF. In DNA, the CDR3 is TGTGCCAGTAATTATAGGGGGGCTCGAAGCAATCAGCCCCAGCATTTT.

The genes are TRBV30 and TRBJ2-3; TRBD1 agrees at 9 bases. The V segment lost 7 bases and the J segment 4 bases; nucleotides outside the gene matches: 12. The CDR3 spans 15 residues. Germline V gives CDR1 GTSNPN, CDR2 SVGIG (reference sequence). The CDR3 DNA follows: TGTGCCTCCGGGGGAGGGACAGGGTCTGCAGATACGCAGTATTTT. Its translation: CASGGGTGSADTQYF.

The genes are TRBV2 and TRBJ2-7; 10 nucleotides align to TRBD2. V dropped 0 bases and J dropped 3; count of bases not matched to a gene: 8. This CDR3 region has 17 residues. From germline, CDR1 is SNHLY and CDR2 FYNNEI. Here the CDR3 DNA reads TGTGCCAGCAGTGAAGCGCTTCACTGGACTAGCGGCTACGAGCAGTACTTC. Translated, it gives CASSEALHWTSGYEQYF.

This chain's CDR3 is CASSVATRGDPQYF. The CDR3 region has the DNA TGTGCCAGCAGCGTAGCTACGAGGGGGGACCCTCAGTATTTT. This chain connects TRBV9 to TRBJ2-3; D could derive from TRBD1 or TRBD2 (6 bases each). This CDR3 has 14 amino acids. Germline values: CDR1 SGDLS, CDR2 YYNGEE. V lost 0 bases, J lost 12 bases, and 17 bases lay in between.

V usage is TRBV2 and J usage is TRBJ2-1, with a possible D match to TRBD1 (5 bases). V shed 3 bases and J shed 4 bases, with 10 bases lying between them. The CDR3 has 14 amino acids. Germline CDR1 is SNHLY and CDR2 is FYNNEI. The CDR3 DNA reads as TGTGCCAGCAGTGACCAGGGATTTTACAATGAGCAGTTCTTC. Amino acid sequence: CASSDQGFYNEQFF. Full variable domain (remainder filled in from reference TRBV2 and TRBJ2-1): EPEVTQTPSHQVTQMGQEVILRCVPISNHLYFYWYRQILGQKVEFLVSFYNNEISEKSEIFDDQFSVERPDGSNFTLKIRSTKLEDSAMYFCASSDQGFYNEQFFGPGTRLTVL.